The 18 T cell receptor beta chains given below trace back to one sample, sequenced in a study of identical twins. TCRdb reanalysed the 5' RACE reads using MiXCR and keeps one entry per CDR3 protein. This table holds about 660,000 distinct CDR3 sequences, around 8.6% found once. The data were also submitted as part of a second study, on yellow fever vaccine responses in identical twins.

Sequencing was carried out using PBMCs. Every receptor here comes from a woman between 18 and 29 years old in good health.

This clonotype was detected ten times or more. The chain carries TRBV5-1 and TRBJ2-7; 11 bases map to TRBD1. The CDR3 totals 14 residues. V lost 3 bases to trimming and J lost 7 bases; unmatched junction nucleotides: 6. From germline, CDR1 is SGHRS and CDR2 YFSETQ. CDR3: CASSYGQGAEEQYF. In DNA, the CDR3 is TGCGCCAGCAGCTACGGACAGGGGGCTGAGGAGCAGTACTTC.

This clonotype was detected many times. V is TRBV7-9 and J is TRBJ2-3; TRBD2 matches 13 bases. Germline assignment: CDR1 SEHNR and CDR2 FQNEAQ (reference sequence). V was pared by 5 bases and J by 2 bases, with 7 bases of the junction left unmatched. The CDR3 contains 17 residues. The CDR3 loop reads CASSLETSGGPTDTQYF. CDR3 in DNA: TGTGCCAGCAGCCTCGAGACTAGCGGGGGGCCCACAGATACGCAGTATTTT.

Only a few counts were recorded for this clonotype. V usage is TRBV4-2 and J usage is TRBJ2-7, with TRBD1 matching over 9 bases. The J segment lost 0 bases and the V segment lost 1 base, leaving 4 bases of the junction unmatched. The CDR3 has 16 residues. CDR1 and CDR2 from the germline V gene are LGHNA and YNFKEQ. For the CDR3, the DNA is TGTGCCAGCAGCCAAGTAGAGGGACAGGGCTCCTACGAGCAGTACTTC. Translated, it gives CASSQVEGQGSYEQYF.

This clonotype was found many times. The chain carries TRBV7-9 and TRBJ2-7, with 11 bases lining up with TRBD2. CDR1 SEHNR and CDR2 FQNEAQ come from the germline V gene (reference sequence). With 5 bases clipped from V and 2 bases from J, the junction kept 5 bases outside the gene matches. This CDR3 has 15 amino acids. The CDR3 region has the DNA TGTGCCAGCAGCCCTAGCGGGAGGCCCCCCTACGAGCAGTACTTC. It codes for CASSPSGRPPYEQYF.

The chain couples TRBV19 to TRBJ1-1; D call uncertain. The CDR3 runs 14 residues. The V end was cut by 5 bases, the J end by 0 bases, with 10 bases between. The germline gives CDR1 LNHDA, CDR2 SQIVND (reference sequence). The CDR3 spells CASSQNQLNTEAFF. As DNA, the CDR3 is TGTGCCAGTAGTCAGAATCAACTGAACACTGAAGCTTTCTTT. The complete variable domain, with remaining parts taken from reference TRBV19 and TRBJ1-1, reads DGGITQSPKYLFRKEGQNVTLSCEQNLNHDAMYWYRQDPGQGLRLIYYSQIVNDFQKGDIAEGYSVSREKKESFPLTVTSAQKNPTAFYLCASSQNQLNTEAFFGQGTRLTVV.

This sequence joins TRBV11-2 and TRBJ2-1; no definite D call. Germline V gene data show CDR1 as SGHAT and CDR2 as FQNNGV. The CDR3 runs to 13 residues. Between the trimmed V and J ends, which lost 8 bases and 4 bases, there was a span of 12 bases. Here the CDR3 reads CASRSSHYNEQFF. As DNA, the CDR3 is TGTGCCAGCCGTAGCAGCCATTACAATGAGCAGTTCTTC.

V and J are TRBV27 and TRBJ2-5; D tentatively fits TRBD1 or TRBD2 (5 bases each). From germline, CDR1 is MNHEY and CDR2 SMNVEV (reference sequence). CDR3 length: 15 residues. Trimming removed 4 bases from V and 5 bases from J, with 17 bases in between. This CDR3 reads CASSSRDPNPETQYF. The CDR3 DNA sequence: TGTGCCAGCAGTTCTCGGGACCCGAATCCTGAGACCCAGTACTTC.

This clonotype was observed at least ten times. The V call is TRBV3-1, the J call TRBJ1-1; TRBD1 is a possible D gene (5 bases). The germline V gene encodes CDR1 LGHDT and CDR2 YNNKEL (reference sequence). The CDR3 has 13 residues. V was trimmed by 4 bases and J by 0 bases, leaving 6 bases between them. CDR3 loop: CASSRGVNTEAFF. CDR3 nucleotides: TGTGCCAGCAGCCGGGGGGTGAACACTGAAGCTTTCTTT. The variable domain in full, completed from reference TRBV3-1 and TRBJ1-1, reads DTAVSQTPKYLVTQMGNDKSIKCEQNLGHDTMYWYKQDSKKFLKIMFSYNNKELIINETVPNRFSPKSPDKAHLNLHINSLELGDSAVYFCASSRGVNTEAFFGQGTRLTVV.

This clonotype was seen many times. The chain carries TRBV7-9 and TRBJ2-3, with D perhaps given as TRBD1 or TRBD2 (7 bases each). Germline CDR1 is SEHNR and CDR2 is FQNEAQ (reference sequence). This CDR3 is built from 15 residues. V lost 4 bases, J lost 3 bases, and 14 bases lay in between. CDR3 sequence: CASSYGTAGTDTQYF. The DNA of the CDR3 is TGTGCCAGCAGCTATGGGACAGCGGGAACAGATACGCAGTATTTT.

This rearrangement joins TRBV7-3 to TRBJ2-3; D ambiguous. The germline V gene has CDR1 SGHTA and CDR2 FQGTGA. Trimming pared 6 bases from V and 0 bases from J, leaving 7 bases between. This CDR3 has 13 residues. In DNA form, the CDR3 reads TGTGCCAGCAGGAATAAAAGCACAGATACGCAGTATTTT. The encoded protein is CASRNKSTDTQYF.

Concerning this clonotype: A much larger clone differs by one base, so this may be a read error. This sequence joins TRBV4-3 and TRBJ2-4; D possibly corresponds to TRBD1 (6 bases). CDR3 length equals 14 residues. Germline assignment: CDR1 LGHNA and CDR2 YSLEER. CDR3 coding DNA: TGCGCCAGCAGCCAAGAGGCACCCCGGGACATTCGGTACTTC. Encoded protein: CASSQEAPRDIRYF.

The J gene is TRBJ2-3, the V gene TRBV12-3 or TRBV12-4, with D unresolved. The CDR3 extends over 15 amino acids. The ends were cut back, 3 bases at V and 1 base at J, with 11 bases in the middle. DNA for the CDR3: TGTGCCAGCAGTTTTTCGCGCGGCCGCACAGATACGCAGTATTTT. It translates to CASSFSRGRTDTQYF.

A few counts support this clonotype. The CDR3 DNA is TGTGCCAGCAGTCCGGGGGGGACTTGGAACACTGAAGCTTTCTTT. Translated: CASSPGGTWNTEAFF. The rearrangement links TRBV25-1 to TRBJ1-1, with a weak D call TRBD1 (5 bases). The germline CDR1 and CDR2 sequences are MGHDK and SYGVNS. V was pared by 5 bases and J by 1 base, with 14 bases between. The CDR3 is made up of 15 amino acids.

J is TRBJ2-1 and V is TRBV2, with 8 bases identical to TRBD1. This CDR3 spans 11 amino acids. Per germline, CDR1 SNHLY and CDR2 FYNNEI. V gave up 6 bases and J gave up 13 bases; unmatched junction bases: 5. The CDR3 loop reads CASSLTGAQFF. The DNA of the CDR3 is TGTGCCAGCAGCCTGACAGGGGCTCAGTTCTTC.

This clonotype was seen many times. The CDR3 loop reads CSVEYPTSGRTAYEQYF. The CDR3 coding sequence is TGCAGCGTTGAATATCCGACTAGCGGGAGGACTGCCTACGAGCAGTACTTC. The chain employs TRBV29-1 and TRBJ2-7; 13 nucleotides line up with TRBD2. The CDR3 loop spans 17 amino acids. Germline V lookup: CDR1 SQVTM, CDR2 ANQGSEA. The V gene end was trimmed by 2 bases and the J gene end by 2 bases; junction bases not matched to a gene: 9.

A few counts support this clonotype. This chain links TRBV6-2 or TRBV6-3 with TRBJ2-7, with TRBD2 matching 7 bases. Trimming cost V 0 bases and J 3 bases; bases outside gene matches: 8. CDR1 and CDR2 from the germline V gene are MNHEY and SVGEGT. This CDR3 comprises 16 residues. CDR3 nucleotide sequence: TGTGCCAGCAGTTACTCTGTAGGGCTAGCGGTCTACGAGCAGTACTTC. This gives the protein CASSYSVGLAVYEQYF.

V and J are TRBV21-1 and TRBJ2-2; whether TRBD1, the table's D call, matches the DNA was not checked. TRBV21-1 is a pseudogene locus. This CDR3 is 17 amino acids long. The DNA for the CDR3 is TGTGCCAGCAGCAATAACAAGGGGCCGGCGAACACCGGGGAGCTGTTTTTT. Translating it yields CASSNNKGPANTGELFF.

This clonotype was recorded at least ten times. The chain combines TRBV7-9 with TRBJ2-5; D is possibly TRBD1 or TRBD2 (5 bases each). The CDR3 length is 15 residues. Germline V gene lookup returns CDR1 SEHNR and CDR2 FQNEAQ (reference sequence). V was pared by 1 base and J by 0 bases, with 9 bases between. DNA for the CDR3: TGTGCCAGCAGCTTAGGGGACCCGTACCAAGAGACCCAGTACTTC. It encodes CASSLGDPYQETQYF.